This T cell receptor beta chain emerged from a study of blood T cell repertoires in COVID-19. Study-wide context: From the United States, Italy and Spain came samples of acute and convalescent COVID-19. T cells, B-cell-depleted T cells, or PBMCs supplied cDNA or gDNA.

The authors' processing: For nucleated cells, counts were estimated from reference gene primer amplification. The protocol was immunoSEQ multiplex PCR, while the TCRdb copy is restricted to in-frame clones and leaves out a portion. V, J and clone size were drawn from that table, and D and trimming were deduced from the DNA. The table lists over 15,000 clones, around 94% of them singletons. V lost 6 bases and J 6 bases, leaving 9 bases between the germline ends. This CDR3 region has 12 residues. CDR1 is KGHSH, CDR2 LQKENI, per germline. This TCR was sampled from a human donor in a cohort sampled during active COVID-19. The chain is built from TRBV18 and TRBJ1-5; maybe TRBD1 (5 bases). Input material: peripheral blood. CDR3 residues: CASSPGGQPQHF. CDR3 DNA: TGTGCCAGCTCCCCGGGGGGTCAGCCCCAGCATTTT.